Listed here are 28 T cell receptor beta chains from one sample, sequenced in a study of T cell changes during pregnancy in multiple sclerosis (dated by TCRdb to about 2019). Library preparation employed the immunoSEQ multiplex PCR assay. The clones in this table, taken by TCRdb from immuneACCESS, are in-frame only. Not every clone is retained; where verified, under half of the shortfall comes from an unresolved V gene, and the cause of the rest is unknown. The table for this sample lists 60,000 to 85,000 clones; 80% to 95% of them were counted only once. 2% to 2.5% of the sample lies in the top ten. The specimen comprised peripheral blood, sampled in the first trimester of pregnancy. The receptors shown here come from a female donor with multiple sclerosis, enrolled in a pregnancy study.

This chain links TRBV19 with TRBJ2-7; 8 bases align to TRBD1. V was clipped by 4 bases and J by 5 bases; unmatched bases: 7. Germline lookup yields CDR1 LNHDA and CDR2 SQIVND (reference sequence). CDR3 length: 14 amino acids. The CDR3 here is CASSTRDRLNEQYF. CDR3 nucleotide sequence: TGTGCCAGTAGTACCAGGGACAGGCTGAACGAGCAGTACTTC.

This clone was counted a single time. The chain has TRBV5-1 and TRBJ2-1; 8 positions match TRBD2. V was clipped by 0 bases and J by 9 bases; unmatched bases: 8. In germline, CDR1 is SGHRS, CDR2 YFSETQ. The CDR3 is made up of 15 amino acids. Here the CDR3 reads CASSLESGRSSEQFF. The CDR3 nucleotides are TGCGCCAGCAGCTTGGAGAGCGGGAGATCGAGTGAGCAGTTCTTC.

The chain has TRBV19 and TRBJ1-5; tentatively, D is TRBD1 (6 bases). The CDR3 is 14 amino acids. Trimming took off 1 base at V and 6 bases at J, with 10 bases between the two ends. In germline, CDR1 is LNHDA, CDR2 SQIVND (reference sequence). DNA for the CDR3: TGTGCCAGTAGTATAGTCGGGGGGCCTCAGCCCCAGCATTTT. Residues: CASSIVGGPQPQHF. The full variable domain, with the rest looked up from reference TRBV19 and TRBJ1-5, is DGGITQSPKYLFRKEGQNVTLSCEQNLNHDAMYWYRQDPGQGLRLIYYSQIVNDFQKGDIAEGYSVSREKKESFPLTVTSAQKNPTAFYLCASSIVGGPQPQHFGDGTRLSIL.

This clone was counted a few times. As DNA, the CDR3 is TGTGCCAGCAGTGATGGAGAGGGAAAGCGAAATCAGCCCCAGCATTTT. It encodes CASSDGEGKRNQPQHF. The chain recombines TRBV2 with TRBJ1-5; D is undetermined. CDR3 size: 16 residues. V was shortened by 3 bases and J by 4 bases, with 16 bases between the two germline ends. The germline V gene has CDR1 SNHLY and CDR2 FYNNEI.

The CDR3 nucleotides are TGTGCCAGCAGTCTGGGACTAGCGGGGGGGTTGGAGACCCAGTACTTC. It codes for CASSLGLAGGLETQYF. The V and J genes are TRBV27 and TRBJ2-5, with TRBD2 matching 16 bases. CDR3 length: 16 residues. V dropped 5 bases and J dropped 5; count of bases not matched to a gene: 5. Germline V gene sequence: CDR1 MNHEY, CDR2 SMNVEV (reference sequence).

This chain connects TRBV5-1 to TRBJ1-1; 7 bases map to TRBD1. V gave up 3 bases and J gave up 1 base; unmatched junction bases: 3. Per the germline V gene, CDR1 is SGHRS and CDR2 is YFSETQ. The CDR3 is 14 amino acids. As DNA, the CDR3 is TGCGCCAGCAGCTGGCGACAGGGGAACACTGAAGCTTTCTTT. Residues: CASSWRQGNTEAFF.

DNA for the CDR3: TGTGCCTGGAGTGAGGGAGGGACTAGAGCTTTCTTT. Protein: CAWSEGGTRAFF. J is TRBJ1-1 and V is TRBV30, with a possible D match to TRBD1 (5 bases). Germline lookup yields CDR1 GTSNPN and CDR2 SVGIG (reference sequence). CDR3 size: 12 residues. Trimming removed 1 base from V and 10 bases from J, with 13 bases in between.

To note about this clone: The junction and the germline gene differ at one end; a read error may be behind it. The rearrangement uses TRBV29-1 and TRBJ2-3; maybe TRBD1 (6 bases). The CDR3 length is 11 residues. In germline, CDR1 is SQVTM, CDR2 ANQGSEA. The CDR3: CSVEDRGISGF. The CDR3 coding sequence is TGCAGCGTTGAAGACAGGGGAATCAGTGGTTTT.

A single count supports this clone. The CDR3 reads CASRRTGQGYEKLFF. CDR3 DNA sequence: TGTGCCAGCAGGCGAACGGGACAGGGGTATGAAAAACTGTTTTTT. The rearrangement joins TRBV28 to TRBJ1-4, with TRBD1 matching 10 bases. J gave up 6 bases and V 6 bases, and 7 bases lay outside the gene matches. The CDR3 sequence is 15 residues long. The V gene's germline CDR1 is MDHEN and CDR2 SYDVKM.

The rearrangement uses TRBV10-3 and TRBJ2-5; 11 nucleotides align to TRBD2. The CDR3 is 14 amino acids. Germline V lookup: CDR1 ENHRY, CDR2 SYGVKD. V lost 0 bases and J lost 9; bases outside the gene matches: 3. The CDR3 loop is CAISESNSGGAQYF. CDR3 nucleotide sequence: TGTGCCATCAGTGAGTCGAATAGCGGGGGGGCCCAGTACTTC.

This clone was counted a single time. The V and J genes are TRBV5-1 and TRBJ2-7; D remains unclear. Trimming took off 0 bases at V and 2 bases at J, with 9 bases between the two ends. The V gene's germline CDR1 is SGHRS and CDR2 YFSETQ. The CDR3 runs 14 residues. The CDR3 here is CASSLDGQPYEQYF. CDR3 in DNA: TGCGCCAGCAGCTTGGACGGTCAACCCTACGAGCAGTACTTC.

The chain couples TRBV10-3 to TRBJ2-7; D is perhaps TRBD2 (6 bases). Germline values: CDR1 ENHRY, CDR2 SYGVKD. CDR3 length equals 14 residues. V lost 3 bases and J lost 2, with 11 bases in between. CDR3: CAISEVGGTYEQYF. CDR3 nucleotide sequence: TGTGCCATCAGTGAAGTGGGCGGGACCTACGAGCAGTACTTC.

In its sample, this clone was seen once. The chain employs TRBV18 and TRBJ1-5, with D maybe TRBD1 (6 bases). V was cut by 3 bases and J by 5 bases, with 11 bases left in between. The CDR3 is made up of 14 amino acids. Germline CDR1 and CDR2: KGHSH and LQKENI. Written as DNA, the CDR3 is TGTGCCAGCTCACCCTATCCAGGGGATCAGCCCCAGCATTTT. Protein sequence: CASSPYPGDQPQHF.

The chain recombines TRBV19 with TRBJ2-2; D possibly corresponds to TRBD2 (5 bases). V was clipped by 5 bases and J by 4 bases, with 17 bases between them. Germline CDR1 reads LNHDA; CDR2 reads SQIVND (reference sequence). The CDR3 sequence is 16 residues long. This chain's CDR3 is CASSPSPLLVTGELFF. CDR3 in DNA: TGTGCCAGTAGTCCGTCCCCACTACTAGTCACCGGGGAGCTGTTTTTT.

The chain carries TRBV7-9 and TRBJ2-2; a possible D gene is TRBD2 (6 bases). Germline CDR1 reads SEHNR; CDR2 reads FQNEAQ (reference sequence). Trimming removed 2 bases from V and 5 bases from J, with 18 bases in between. The CDR3 runs to 17 residues. The CDR3 reads CASSLMRLGYRTGELFF. The DNA of the CDR3 is TGTGCCAGCAGCTTAATGAGACTAGGGTATCGAACCGGGGAGCTGTTTTTT.

The CDR3 is CASSQTGGATGELFF. Written as DNA, the CDR3 is TGTGCCAGCAGCCAGACAGGGGGCGCCACCGGGGAGCTGTTTTTT. The rearrangement joins TRBV7-3 to TRBJ2-2; 10 nucleotides agree with TRBD1. CDR3 length: 15 amino acids. Per the germline V gene, CDR1 is SGHTA and CDR2 is FQGTGA. V was pared by 5 bases and J by 4 bases, with 4 bases of the junction left unmatched.

The chain is built from TRBV7-2 and TRBJ1-2; D is unresolved. V was cut by 2 bases and J by 10 bases, with 8 bases left in between. This CDR3 contains 11 residues. The germline CDR1 and CDR2 sequences are SGHTA and FQGNSA. CDR3 in DNA: TGTGCCAGCAGCTTATCGCGGGACTACACCTTC. It translates to CASSLSRDYTF.

The rearrangement joins TRBV2 to TRBJ1-5; no reliable D call. V was shortened by 0 bases and J by 1 base, with 10 bases between the two germline ends. The germline gives CDR1 SNHLY, CDR2 FYNNEI. The CDR3 totals 16 residues. CDR3 DNA: TGTGCCAGCAGTGAAGCCCGACGGGGAAGCAATCAGCCCCAGCATTTT. It is translated as CASSEARRGSNQPQHF.

The chain is built from TRBV7-2 and TRBJ1-5, with a tentative D call TRBD1 (5 bases). The length of the CDR3 is 13 residues. Trimming stripped 3 bases from V and 7 bases from J, with 10 bases between. The germline V gene encodes CDR1 SGHTA and CDR2 FQGNSA. The CDR3 loop is CASSFAGDQPQHF. The CDR3 region has the DNA TGTGCCAGCAGCTTCGCGGGGGACCAGCCCCAGCATTTT.

The V and J genes are TRBV6-5 and TRBJ2-5; 7 nucleotides align to TRBD1. The germline CDR1 and CDR2 sequences are MNHEY and SVGAGI. This CDR3 spans 13 amino acids. The junction had 5 bases not matched to a gene; V was cut back by 8 bases and J by 2 bases. The chain's CDR3 is CASAGGQQETQYF. The DNA of the CDR3 is TGTGCCAGCGCAGGGGGACAGCAAGAGACCCAGTACTTC.

The CDR3 DNA reads as TGTGCCAGCAGCCTCAGGGGGCTCCCTGAAGCTTTCTTT. Translation: CASSLRGLPEAFF. The chain recombines TRBV5-4 with TRBJ1-1; 8 nucleotides line up with TRBD1. Trimming took 4 bases from V and 6 from J; bases not matched to a gene: 5. The CDR3 is 13 amino acids. Germline values: CDR1 SGHNT, CDR2 YYREEE (reference sequence).

The chain uses TRBV15 and TRBJ1-3, with D unclear. Per the germline V gene, CDR1 is LNHNV and CDR2 is YYDKDF (reference sequence). V gave up 0 bases and J gave up 0 bases, with 9 bases separating them. This CDR3 comprises 16 residues. CDR3 sequence (DNA): TGTGCCACCAGCAGAGATACAGACCCCTCTGGAAACACCATATATTTT. Its protein is CATSRDTDPSGNTIYF.

The V gene is TRBV5-1, the J gene TRBJ1-6; D might be TRBD1 (5 bases). Germline V CDR1 and CDR2: SGHRS, YFSETQ. The CDR3 is made up of 13 amino acids. V was pared by 9 bases and J by 4 bases, with 11 bases between. The CDR3 nucleotides read TGCGCCACGCTGGGGCCTTATAATTCACCCCTCCACTTT. This translates into CATLGPYNSPLHF. Full variable domain (missing parts from reference TRBV5-1 and TRBJ1-6): KAGVTQTPRYLIKTRGQQVTLSCSPISGHRSVSWYQQTPGQGLQFLFEYFSETQRNKGNFPGRFSGRQFSNSRSEMNVSTLELGDSALYLCATLGPYNSPLHFGNGTRLTVT.

This chain uses TRBV2 with TRBJ1-2; D gene uncertain. This CDR3 has 13 residues. Germline CDR1 is SNHLY and CDR2 is FYNNEI. The V end lost 3 bases, the J end lost 4 bases, and 9 bases lay between the germline ends. The DNA of the CDR3 is TGTGCCAGCAGTGAGGGCCGAATCTATGGCTACACCTTC. Protein: CASSEGRIYGYTF.

The chain uses TRBV4-1 and TRBJ2-1, with 7 bases matching TRBD2. The CDR3 loop spans 16 amino acids. CDR1 is MGHRA and CDR2 is YSYEKL in the germline V gene. Trimming cost V 3 bases and J 1 base; bases outside gene matches: 6. The CDR3 DNA reads TGCGCCAGCAGCCACCACACTAGCGCTTCCTACAATGAGCAGTTCTTC. Protein product: CASSHHTSASYNEQFF.

The chain joins TRBV27 to TRBJ1-1; D gene unclear. The CDR3 length is 15 residues. V dropped 2 bases and J dropped 5 bases, with 15 bases sitting between them. CDR1 and CDR2 from the germline V gene are MNHEY and SMNVEV (reference sequence). The CDR3 loop reads CASSLTQVGPTEAFF. For the CDR3, the DNA is TGTGCCAGCAGTTTAACCCAGGTTGGCCCGACTGAAGCTTTCTTT.

The chain uses TRBV27 and TRBJ2-2, with TRBD2 identical over 8 bases. In germline, CDR1 is MNHEY, CDR2 SMNVEV (reference sequence). Trimming removed 2 bases from V and 7 bases from J; junction bases left unmatched: 6. The CDR3 has 15 residues. The CDR3 DNA reads TGTGCCAGCAGTTTAACGGGGGGGCGGAGCGGGGAGCTGTTTTTT. Translated, it gives CASSLTGGRSGELFF.

CDR3 nucleotides: TGTGCCAGCAACCCGGACAGGCGGGAAGGCTACACCTTC. It is translated as CASNPDRREGYTF. The chain couples TRBV6-6 to TRBJ1-2; the match to TRBD1 covers 7 bases. The CDR3 runs to 13 residues. Trimming at V came to 7 bases and at J to 8 bases, leaving 10 bases not matched to a gene. Germline V gene data show CDR1 as MNHNY and CDR2 as SVGAGI (reference sequence).